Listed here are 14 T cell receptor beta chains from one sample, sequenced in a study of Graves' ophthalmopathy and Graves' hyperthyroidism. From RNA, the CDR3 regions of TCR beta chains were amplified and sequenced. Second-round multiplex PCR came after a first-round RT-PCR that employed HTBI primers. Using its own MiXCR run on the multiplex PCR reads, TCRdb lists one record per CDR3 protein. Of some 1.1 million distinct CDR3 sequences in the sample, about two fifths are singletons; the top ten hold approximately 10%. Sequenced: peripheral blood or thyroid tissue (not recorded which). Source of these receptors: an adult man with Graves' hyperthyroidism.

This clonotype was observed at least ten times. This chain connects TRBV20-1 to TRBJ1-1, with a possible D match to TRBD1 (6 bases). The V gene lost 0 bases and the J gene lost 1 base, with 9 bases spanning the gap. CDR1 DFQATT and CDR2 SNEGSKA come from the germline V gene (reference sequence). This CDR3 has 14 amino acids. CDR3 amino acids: CSARDWDKNTEAFF. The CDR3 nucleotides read TGCAGTGCTAGAGATTGGGACAAGAACACTGAAGCTTTCTTT.

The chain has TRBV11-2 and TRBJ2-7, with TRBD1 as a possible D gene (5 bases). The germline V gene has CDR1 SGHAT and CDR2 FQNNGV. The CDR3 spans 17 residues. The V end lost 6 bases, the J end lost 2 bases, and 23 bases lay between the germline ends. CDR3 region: CASRSPGRQGATYEQYF. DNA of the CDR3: TGTGCCAGCAGATCCCCCGGACGGCAGGGCGCAACCTACGAGCAGTACTTC.

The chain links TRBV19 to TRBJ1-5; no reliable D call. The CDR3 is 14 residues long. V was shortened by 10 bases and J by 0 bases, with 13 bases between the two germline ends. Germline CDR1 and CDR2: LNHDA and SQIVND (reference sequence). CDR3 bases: TGTGCCACTTATGGACTCTATAGCAATCAGCCCCAGCATTTT. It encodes CATYGLYSNQPQHF.

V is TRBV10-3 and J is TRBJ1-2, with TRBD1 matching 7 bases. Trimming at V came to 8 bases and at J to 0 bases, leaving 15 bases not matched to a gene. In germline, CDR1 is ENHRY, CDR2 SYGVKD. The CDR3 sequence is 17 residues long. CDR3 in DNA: TGTGCCATCGGGAGCATGACAGGGCGAGGAGCTAACTATGGCTACACCTTC. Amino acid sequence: CAIGSMTGRGANYGYTF.

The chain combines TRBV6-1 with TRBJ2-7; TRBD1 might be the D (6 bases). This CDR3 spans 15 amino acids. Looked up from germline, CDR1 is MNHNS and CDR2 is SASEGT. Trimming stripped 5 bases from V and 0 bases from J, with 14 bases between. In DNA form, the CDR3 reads TGTGCCAGCAGTCGCCGGACAGTGAGCTCCTACGAGCAGTACTTC. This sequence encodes CASSRRTVSSYEQYF.

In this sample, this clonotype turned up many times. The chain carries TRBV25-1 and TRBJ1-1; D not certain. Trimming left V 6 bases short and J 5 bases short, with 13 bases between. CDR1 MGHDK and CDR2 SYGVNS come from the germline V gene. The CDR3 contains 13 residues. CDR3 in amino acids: CASSARFPTEAFF. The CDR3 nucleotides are TGTGCCAGCAGCGCCCGATTTCCGACTGAAGCTTTCTTT. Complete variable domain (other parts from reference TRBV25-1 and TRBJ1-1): EADIYQTPRYLVIGTGKKITLECSQTMGHDKMYWYQQDPGMELHLIHYSYGVNSTEKGDLSSESTVSRIRTEHFPLTLESARPSHTSQYLCASSARFPTEAFFGQGTRLTVV.

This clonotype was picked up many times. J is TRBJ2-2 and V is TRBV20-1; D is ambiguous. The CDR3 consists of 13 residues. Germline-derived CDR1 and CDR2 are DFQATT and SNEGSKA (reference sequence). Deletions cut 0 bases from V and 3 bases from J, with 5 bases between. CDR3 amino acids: CSARDSDTGELFF. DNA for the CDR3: TGCAGTGCTAGAGACTCAGACACCGGGGAGCTGTTTTTT.

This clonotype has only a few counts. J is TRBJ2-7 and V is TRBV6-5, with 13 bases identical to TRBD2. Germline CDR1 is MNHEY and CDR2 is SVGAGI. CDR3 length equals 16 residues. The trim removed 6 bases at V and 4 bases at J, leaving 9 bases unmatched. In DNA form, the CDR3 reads TGTGCCAGCAGCGCCGGGACTAGCGGGAATAGGTACGAGCAGTACTTC. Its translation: CASSAGTSGNRYEQYF.

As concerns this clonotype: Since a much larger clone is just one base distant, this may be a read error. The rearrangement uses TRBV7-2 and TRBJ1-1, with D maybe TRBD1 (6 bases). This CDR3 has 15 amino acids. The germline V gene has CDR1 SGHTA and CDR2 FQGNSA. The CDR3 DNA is TGTGCCGGCAGCCCCCAGACAGGTAGGGGAGATGAAGCTTTCTTT. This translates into CAGSPQTGRGDEAFF.

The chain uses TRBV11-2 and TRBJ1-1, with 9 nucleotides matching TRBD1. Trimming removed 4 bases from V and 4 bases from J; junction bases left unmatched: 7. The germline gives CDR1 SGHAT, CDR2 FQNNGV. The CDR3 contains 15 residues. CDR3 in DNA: TGTGCCAGCAGCTCAACAGGGGGCGCGGGCACTGAAGCTTTCTTT. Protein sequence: CASSSTGGAGTEAFF.

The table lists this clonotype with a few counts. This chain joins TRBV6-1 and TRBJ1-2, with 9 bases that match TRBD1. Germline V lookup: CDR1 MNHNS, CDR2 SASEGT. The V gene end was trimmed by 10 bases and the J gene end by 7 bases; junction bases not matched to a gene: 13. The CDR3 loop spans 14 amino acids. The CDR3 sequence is CATQTTGGYGGYTF. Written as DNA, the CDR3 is TGTGCCACTCAAACGACAGGGGGATATGGTGGCTACACCTTC.

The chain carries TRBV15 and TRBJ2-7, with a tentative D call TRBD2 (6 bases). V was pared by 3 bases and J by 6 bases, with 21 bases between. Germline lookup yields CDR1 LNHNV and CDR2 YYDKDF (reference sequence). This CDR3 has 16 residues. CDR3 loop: CATSSDDGTRMVEQYF. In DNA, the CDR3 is TGTGCCACCAGCAGCGACGACGGGACTCGGATGGTCGAGCAGTACTTC.

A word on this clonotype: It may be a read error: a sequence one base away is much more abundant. The CDR3 region is CASSVMTVLLSGANVLTF. The CDR3 bases are TGTGCCAGCAGCGTAATGACAGTGCTGCTCTCTGGGGCCAACGTCCTGACTTTC. This chain uses TRBV7-8 with TRBJ2-6; D is possibly TRBD1 (5 bases). The germline V gene encodes CDR1 SGHVS and CDR2 FQNEAQ. V was trimmed by 5 bases and J by 0 bases, leaving 17 bases between them. CDR3 length equals 18 residues.

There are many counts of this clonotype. CDR3 sequence reads: CASSLAGTEGGYTF. CDR3 bases: TGTGCCAGCAGCTTAGCCGGGACAGAGGGGGGCTACACCTTC. The genes are TRBV7-2 and TRBJ1-2, with TRBD1 matching over 7 bases. V gave up 0 bases and J gave up 8 bases; unmatched junction bases: 6. CDR3 length: 14 residues. Germline V lookup: CDR1 SGHTA, CDR2 FQGNSA.